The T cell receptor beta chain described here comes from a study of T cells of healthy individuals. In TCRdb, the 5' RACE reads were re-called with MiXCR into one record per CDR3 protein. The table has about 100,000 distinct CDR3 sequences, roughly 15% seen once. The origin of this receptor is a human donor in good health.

The CDR3 coding sequence is TGTGCCTCGACCGACACGAGCTATGGCTACACCTTC. Amino acid sequence: CASTDTSYGYTF. This rearrangement joins TRBV10-3 to TRBJ1-2, with D uncertain. Germline loops: CDR1 ENHRY, CDR2 SYGVKD. The CDR3 sequence is 12 residues long. Trimming removed 11 bases from V and 4 bases from J, with 14 bases in between.